Given below is one T cell receptor (beta chain) in context. Its specificity is not known. This sample was taken from a study of T cells in localized non-small cell lung cancer. Study-wide points: Elevated blood T cell density was associated with longer overall survival. Compared with tumor, uninvolved adjacent lung displayed greater T cell clonality, ranking highest overall. Multi-region tumor sequencing was not done, so intratumor heterogeneity could not be excluded.

Repertoires were generated with immunoSEQ multiplex PCR, while TCRdb's copy carries only in-frame clones and drops some. The table lists tens of thousands of clones, approximately 91% of them singletons, with around a fifth in the top ten. V was clipped by 5 bases and J by 0 bases, with 8 bases between them. The CDR3 sequence is 13 residues long. Germline lookup yields CDR1 MNHEY and CDR2 SMNVEV (reference sequence). The chain couples TRBV27 to TRBJ2-7; no clear D gene. Specimen: peripheral blood, collected before any cancer treatment. The clonotype was recovered from a man aged 40-75 years with stage I squamous cell lung carcinoma. CDR3 nucleotide sequence: TGTGCCAGCAGTGCCATGAGCTCCTACGAGCAGTACTTC. Translation: CASSAMSSYEQYF.